A selection of T cell receptor beta chains follows, all from one sample in a study of tumor and adjacent non-tumor tissue in lung cancer. MiXCR, applied by TCRdb to the multiplex PCR reads, yields one record per CDR3 protein. Of about 80,000 distinct CDR3 sequences listed, roughly 80% are singletons. Sample: distant non-tumor lung tissue. These receptors were taken from a man in his 60s with non-small cell lung cancer. CDR3s include the opening cysteine and the closing phenylalanine or tryptophan. Each record gives: J gene, clone size, D gene, V gene, CDR3 protein, CDR3 DNA. A D gene is named only where the DNA matches it firmly. Size is omitted from some rows. Given values are once, few, many or a class for expanded clones.

TRBJ2-5 NA NA TRBV6-2/TRBV6-3 CASSYRVRGAGEDTQYF TGTGCCAGCAGTTACAGGGTAAGGGGAGCAGGGGAAGATACCCAGTACTTC
TRBJ2-1 NA TRBD2 TRBV29-1 CSVMSSGRNNEQFF TGCAGCGTTATGTCTAGCGGGAGAAACAATGAGCAGTTCTTC
TRBJ2-6 NA NA TRBV11-2 CASSPISGVNVLTF TGTGCCAGTAGTCCTATATCTGGGGTCAACGTCCTGACATTC
TRBJ2-1 NA NA TRBV6-1 CASCETEYNEQFF TGTGCCAGCTGTGAGACCGAATACAATGAGCAGTTCTTC
TRBJ2-2 once TRBD1 TRBV4-3 CASQTGVGSGELFF TGCGCCAGTCAGACAGGGGTGGGCTCTGGGGAGCTGTTTTTT
TRBJ2-7 NA NA TRBV11-2 CANSPNYSGRHYEHYF TGTGCCAACAGCCCAAACTATAGCGGACGGCACTATGAGCATTACTTC
TRBJ1-5 NA NA TRBV20-1 CNARDPGNNQLQHF TGCAATGCTAGAGATCCCGGGAACAATCAGCTCCAGCATTTT
TRBJ2-2 NA NA TRBV29-1 CSVGGLGELLF TGCAGCGTTGGAGGGCTGGGGGAGCTGCTTTTT
TRBJ2-7 NA NA TRBV11-3 CASSVLTPTLGYEQYF TGCGCCAGCAGCGTCCTTACACCGACCCTCGGGTACGAGCAGTACTTC
TRBJ2-1 NA TRBD2 TRBV4-2 CANSQAGTSAIEQFF TGTGCCAACAGCCAGGCCGGGACTAGTGCAATTGAGCAGTTCTTC
TRBJ2-6 few NA TRBV4-3 CASSQEAVSGANILTF TGCGCCAGCAGTCAAGAGGCAGTGTCTGGGGCCAACATCCTGACTTTC
TRBJ2-2 NA NA TRBV19 CASTSSGRGELFF TGTGCCAGTACTTCATCGGGGCGCGGGGAGCTGTTTTTT
TRBJ2-1 NA TRBD2 TRBV10-3 CAIKGGALAEGNEQFF TGTGCCATCAAAGGTGGGGCACTAGCGGAAGGCAATGAGCAGTTCTTC
TRBJ1-2 NA NA TRBV20-1 CSAAPRTTGGYTF TGCAGTGCTGCCCCAAGGACTACCGGTGGCTACACCTTC
TRBJ2-7 NA TRBD2 TRBV6-2/TRBV6-3 CASSPLASGTYEQYF TGTGCCAGCAGTCCGCTGGCTAGCGGGACTTACGAGCAGTACTTC
TRBJ1-1 NA NA TRBV4-2 CASCQVGELENTEAFF TGTGCCAGCTGTCAAGTCGGAGAGCTTGAGAACACTGAAGCTTTCTTT
TRBJ2-7 many NA TRBV4-3 CASSQDRGLFVQYF TGCGCCAGCAGCCAAGACAGGGGTTTATTTGTGCAGTACTTC
TRBJ2-3 NA NA TRBV4-2 CASRQSFGAGREQYF TGTGCCAGCCGCCAATCTTTTGGGGCAGGCCGAGAACAGTATTTT
TRBJ2-5 NA TRBD2 TRBV20-1 CSARTGLAGRKTQYF TGCAGTGCCCGGACGGGACTAGCGGGAAGAAAGACCCAGTACTTC
TRBJ2-6 NA TRBD1 TRBV11-2 CACSLVPKDRPSGANVPTF TGTGCCTGCAGCTTAGTTCCCAAGGACAGGCCCTCTGGGGCCAACGTCCCGACTTTC
TRBJ2-2 NA NA TRBV11-3 CASSHLATGGATGELFF TGTGCCAGCAGCCACCTCGCGACAGGCGGGGCGACCGGGGAGCTGTTTTTT
TRBJ2-1 NA NA TRBV12-3/TRBV12-4 CAGNWGQSYNEQFF TGTGCCGGCAATTGGGGCCAATCCTACAATGAGCAGTTCTTC
TRBJ2-1 NA NA TRBV11-1 CASILDAGIYNEHFF TGTGCCAGCATCTTAGACGCGGGGATCTACAATGAGCATTTCTTC
TRBJ2-5 NA NA TRBV7-8 CASSSSTWYQETQYF TGTGCCAGCAGCTCCTCGACATGGTACCAAGAGACCCAGTACTTC
TRBJ2-2 NA NA TRBV4-3 CASSPRLGGGGTRELSF TGCGCCAGCAGCCCCAGACTGGGTGGGGGCGGCACCAGGGAGCTGTCTTTT
TRBJ1-1 NA NA TRBV25-1 CASSESGGDTEASF TGTGCCAGCAGTGAATCTGGAGGGGACACTGAAGCTTCCTTT
TRBJ2-2 NA NA TRBV20-1 CSARASGGRCNTGGLFF TGCAGTGCTAGAGCTTCGGGTGGGCGGTGCAACACCGGGGGGCTGTTTTTT
TRBJ1-1 NA NA TRBV11-2 CASSLVGSGTKALF NA
TRBJ2-1 NA TRBD2 TRBV11-3 CASSLAAGYDNEQFF TGTGCCAGCAGCTTAGCAGCGGGGTACGACAATGAGCAGTTCTTC